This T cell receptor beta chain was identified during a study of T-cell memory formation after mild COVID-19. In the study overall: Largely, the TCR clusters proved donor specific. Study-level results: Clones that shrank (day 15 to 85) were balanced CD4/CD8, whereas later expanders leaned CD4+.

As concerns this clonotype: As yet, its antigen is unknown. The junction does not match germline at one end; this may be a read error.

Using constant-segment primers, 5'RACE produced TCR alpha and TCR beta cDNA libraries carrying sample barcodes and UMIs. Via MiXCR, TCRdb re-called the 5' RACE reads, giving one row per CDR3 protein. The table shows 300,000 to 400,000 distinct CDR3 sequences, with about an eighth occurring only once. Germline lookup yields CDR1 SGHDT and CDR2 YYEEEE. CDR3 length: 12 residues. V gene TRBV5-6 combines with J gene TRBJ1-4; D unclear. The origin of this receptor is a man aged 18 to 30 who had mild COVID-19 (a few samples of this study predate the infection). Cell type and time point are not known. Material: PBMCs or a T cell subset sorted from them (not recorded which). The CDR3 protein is CASSLANAGKVF. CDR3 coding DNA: TGTGCCAGCAGCTTGGCCAACGCGGGCAAGGTTTTT.